A single sample is the source of the 28 T cell receptor beta chains below, sequenced in a study of T cells after yellow fever vaccination. TCRdb reprocessed the 5' RACE reads with MiXCR, giving one entry per CDR3 protein. This sample has hundreds of thousands of distinct CDR3 sequences, with roughly 4.3% found just once. The sequences come from PBMCs, collected 5 days after the yellow fever booster vaccination. The origin of the receptors is a man aged 18 to 30 who received the YFV17D yellow fever vaccine.

The chain uses TRBV6-2 or TRBV6-3 and TRBJ2-7, with 7 bases lining up with TRBD2. The CDR3 totals 13 residues. The trim removed 3 bases at V and 3 bases at J, leaving 2 bases unmatched. In germline, CDR1 is MNHEY, CDR2 SVGEGT. The CDR3 DNA reads as TGTGCCAGCAGTTATGGACTAGTCTACGAGCAGTACGTC. Translating it yields CASSYGLVYEQYV.

The CDR3 here is CASSFLGHDPYNEQFF. CDR3 nucleotides: TGTGCCAGCTCCTTTCTCGGGCACGACCCCTACAATGAGCAGTTCTTC. The V and J genes are TRBV6-2 or TRBV6-3 and TRBJ2-1; D unclear. With 8 bases removed from V and 2 bases from J, the gap between germline ends came to 19 bases. The germline CDR1 and CDR2 sequences are MNHEY and SVGEGT. The CDR3 is 16 amino acids.

A word on this clonotype: Its ends do not fully match the called genes, so a read error is possible. The chain combines TRBV6-2 or TRBV6-3 with TRBJ2-2; perhaps TRBD2 as D (6 bases). Germline-derived CDR1 and CDR2 are MNHEY and SVGEGT. CDR3 length: 16 amino acids. CDR3 in DNA: TGTGCCAGCAGTTACTCTGCGACACGGCTTTTCGGGGAGGTGTTTTTT. Encoded protein: CASSYSATRLFGEVFF.

V and J are TRBV6-2 or TRBV6-3 and TRBJ2-5, with D perhaps TRBD1 (6 bases). The CDR3 totals 15 residues. Germline CDR1 MNHEY, CDR2 SVGEGT. Trimming shortened V by 6 bases and J by 4 bases, and 18 bases separated the two germline ends. This CDR3 is CASRSLNRARETQYF. CDR3 DNA: TGTGCCAGCAGATCCCTCAACAGGGCTCGAGAGACCCAGTACTTC.

This clonotype has more than one count but fewer than ten. The DNA for the CDR3 is TGTGCCAGCTCACCACGACACCCTGGGGGAGATCAGCCCCAGCATTTT. Amino acids: CASSPRHPGGDQPQHF. This chain joins TRBV18 and TRBJ1-5; D possibly corresponds to TRBD1 (5 bases). Germline CDR1 reads KGHSH; CDR2 reads LQKENI. Trimming took off 1 base at V and 5 bases at J, with 15 bases between the two ends. This CDR3 region has 16 residues. Filled out from reference TRBV18 and TRBJ1-5, the complete variable domain reads NAGVMQNPRHLVRRRGQEARLRCSPMKGHSHVYWYRQLPEEGLKFMVYLQKENIIDESGMPKERFSAEFPKEGPSILRIQQVVRGDSAAYFCASSPRHPGGDQPQHFGDGTRLSIL.

The chain's CDR3 is CASSEQIQETQYF. The CDR3 coding sequence is TGTGCCAGCTCCGAACAAATCCAAGAGACCCAGTACTTC. V gene TRBV18 combines with J gene TRBJ2-5; D remains unclear. From germline, CDR1 is KGHSH and CDR2 LQKENI. The V gene lost 6 bases and the J gene lost 1 base, with 9 bases spanning the gap. The CDR3 spans 13 residues.

This clonotype was seen ten or more times. V gene TRBV6-1 combines with J gene TRBJ1-6; D call uncertain. V was trimmed by 11 bases and J by 9 bases, leaving 17 bases between them. CDR3 length equals 13 residues. In germline, CDR1 is MNHNS, CDR2 SASEGT. DNA for the CDR3: TGTGCCGGCACAAGCAGCGCTAGTTCACCCCTCCACTTT. Amino acids: CAGTSSASSPLHF.

This clonotype showed up just a few times. V gene TRBV6-5 combines with J gene TRBJ1-6, with D unresolved. The CDR3 is 13 amino acids. The germline V gene encodes CDR1 MNHEY and CDR2 SVGAGI. V was cut by 0 bases and J by 13 bases, with 10 bases left in between. DNA for the CDR3: TGTGCCAGCAGTTACTCGCCCCAAGTGCCCCTCCACTTT. Amino acids: CASSYSPQVPLHF.

V usage is TRBV7-3 and J usage is TRBJ2-5; D gene unclear. The CDR3 is 14 amino acids. CDR1 is SGHTA and CDR2 is FQGTGA in the germline V gene. Trimming stripped 3 bases from V and 4 bases from J, with 12 bases between. DNA of the CDR3: TGTGCCAGCAGCTTGAGTCTACCGGGAGAGACCCAGTACTTC. Translation: CASSLSLPGETQYF.

The genes are TRBV4-3 and TRBJ2-3; 7 positions match TRBD2. With 5 bases clipped from V and 4 bases from J, the junction kept 3 bases outside the gene matches. The length of the CDR3 is 13 residues. In germline, CDR1 is LGHNA, CDR2 YSLEER. CDR3 loop: CASSGRGADTQYF. The CDR3 region has the DNA TGCGCCAGCAGCGGACGGGGGGCAGATACGCAGTATTTT.

J is TRBJ2-7 and V is TRBV4-3; TRBD1 matches at 8 bases. The germline gives CDR1 LGHNA, CDR2 YSLEER. CDR3 length: 17 residues. V was pared by 0 bases and J by 1 base, with 8 bases of the junction left unmatched. The chain's CDR3 is CASSQDRGTGASYEQYF. CDR3 sequence (DNA): TGCGCCAGCAGCCAAGATCGTGGGACAGGAGCTTCCTACGAGCAGTACTTC.

This chain links TRBV11-2 with TRBJ2-3; 7 bases are shared with TRBD2. The V and J ends lost 4 bases and 4 bases, in that order; junction bases with no gene match: 8. Germline lookup yields CDR1 SGHAT and CDR2 FQNNGV. This CDR3 comprises 15 residues. The CDR3 region is CASSYRRGKADTQYF. The CDR3 nucleotides read TGTGCCAGCAGCTACCGGCGGGGGAAAGCAGATACGCAGTATTTT.

This clonotype was observed a few times. This chain connects TRBV5-1 to TRBJ2-7, with D perhaps assigned TRBD1 or TRBD2 (5 bases each). Germline V gene sequence: CDR1 SGHRS, CDR2 YFSETQ. The CDR3 loop spans 17 amino acids. The V end lost 0 bases, the J end lost 2 bases, and 18 bases lay between the germline ends. The CDR3 region has the DNA TGCGCCAGCAGCTTGGCTACTTCCGGGACGGTCACCTACGAGCAGTACTTC. It encodes CASSLATSGTVTYEQYF. Complete variable domain (other parts from reference TRBV5-1 and TRBJ2-7): KAGVTQTPRYLIKTRGQQVTLSCSPISGHRSVSWYQQTPGQGLQFLFEYFSETQRNKGNFPGRFSGRQFSNSRSEMNVSTLELGDSALYLCASSLATSGTVTYEQYFGPGTRLTVT.

This clonotype was recorded at least ten times. The chain couples TRBV9 to TRBJ1-1, with unresolved D. The V end was cut by 6 bases, the J end by 2 bases, with 14 bases between. CDR1 and CDR2 (germline): SGDLS, YYNGEE. The CDR3 runs 14 residues. The CDR3 nucleotides read TGTGCCAGCAATGAACAGTCTTTTAACACTGAAGCTTTCTTT. Its protein product is CASNEQSFNTEAFF.

This clonotype showed up just a few times. The rearrangement links TRBV10-3 to TRBJ1-1; TRBD1 agrees at 8 bases. With V trimmed by 10 bases and J by 1 base, 5 bases remained unmatched. The CDR3 covers 13 residues. CDR1 and CDR2 from the germline V gene are ENHRY and SYGVKD. The CDR3 region is CATSGQGNTEAFF. The CDR3, as DNA: TGTGCCACCTCAGGACAGGGGAACACTGAAGCTTTCTTT.

This clonotype was recorded a few times. The chain links TRBV29-1 to TRBJ2-5; 12 bases align to TRBD2. The CDR3 is made up of 13 amino acids. V shed 6 bases, J shed 5 bases, and the junction held 4 bases outside the gene matches. Germline lookup yields CDR1 SQVTM and CDR2 ANQGSEA. DNA of the CDR3: TGCAGCGTCTCGACTAGCGGGGGTGAGACCCAGTACTTC. Its translation: CSVSTSGGETQYF. The complete variable domain, with remaining parts taken from reference TRBV29-1 and TRBJ2-5, reads SAVISQKPSRDICQRGTSLTIQCQVDSQVTMMFWYRQQPGQSLTLIATANQGSEATYESGFVIDKFPISRPNLTFSTLTVSNMSPEDSSIYLCSVSTSGGETQYFGPGTRLLVL.

V usage is TRBV12-3 or TRBV12-4 and J usage is TRBJ2-3; no clear D gene. This CDR3 is 14 amino acids long. V gave up 1 base and J gave up 1 base, with 6 bases separating them. CDR3 residues: CASSLGSRTDTQYF. The CDR3 DNA sequence: TGTGCCAGCAGTTTAGGCTCCCGCACAGATACGCAGTATTTT.

A few counts support this clonotype. The chain has TRBV9 and TRBJ2-5; 10 bases map to TRBD1. Germline loops: CDR1 SGDLS, CDR2 YYNGEE. This CDR3 contains 15 residues. V was pared by 3 bases and J by 5 bases, with 7 bases of the junction left unmatched. The CDR3 here is CASSGLTGGGETQYF. CDR3 nucleotide sequence: TGTGCCAGCAGCGGACTGACAGGGGGCGGCGAGACCCAGTACTTC.

In its sample, this clonotype was seen a few times. The genes are TRBV25-1 and TRBJ2-5, with 9 nucleotides matching TRBD2. V lost 4 bases to trimming and J lost 5 bases; unmatched junction nucleotides: 17. The CDR3 runs to 18 residues. Germline V gene lookup returns CDR1 MGHDK and CDR2 SYGVNS. CDR3 sequence: CASSGRPTLAGRGETQYF. CDR3 coding DNA: TGTGCCAGCAGTGGACGCCCAACCCTAGCGGGGCGAGGGGAGACCCAGTACTTC.

The rearrangement joins TRBV7-2 to TRBJ2-7; D might be TRBD2 (7 bases). V lost 3 bases and J 3 bases, leaving 9 bases between the germline ends. The CDR3 runs to 13 residues. Germline CDR1 reads SGHTA; CDR2 reads FQGNSA. The CDR3: CASSLGGRYEQYV. In nucleotides, the CDR3 is TGTGCCAGCAGCTTGGGGGGGCGCTACGAGCAGTACGTC.

In this sample, this clonotype turned up many times. The CDR3 coding sequence is TGTGCCAGCAGCTGGCGGGGGCCGGTGGTAGCCGGGGAGCTGTTTTTT. Its translation: CASSWRGPVVAGELFF. V is TRBV7-2 and J is TRBJ2-2, with D possibly TRBD2 on 7 matching bases. V shed 4 bases and J shed 6 bases, with 18 bases lying between them. The CDR3 is 16 amino acids. The germline V gene encodes CDR1 SGHTA and CDR2 FQGNSA. The full variable domain, in which reference TRBV7-2 and TRBJ2-2 provide the parts outside the CDR3, is GAGVSQSPSNKVTEKGKDVELRCDPISGHTALYWYRQSLGQGLEFLIYFQGNSAPDKSGLPSDRFSAERTGGSVSTLTIQRTQQEDSAVYLCASSWRGPVVAGELFFGEGSRLTVL.

The CDR3 here is CSARGTEEETQYF. The CDR3 bases are TGCAGTGCTAGAGGGACGGAGGAAGAGACCCAGTACTTC. The chain links TRBV20-1 to TRBJ2-5; perhaps TRBD2 as D (5 bases). V was clipped by 1 base and J by 3 bases, with 9 bases between them. CDR3 size: 13 residues. Germline-derived CDR1 and CDR2 are DFQATT and SNEGSKA (reference sequence).

V is TRBV20-1 and J is TRBJ2-1, with D tentatively TRBD1 (5 bases). CDR3 length equals 12 residues. The V end lost 4 bases, the J end lost 5 bases, and 9 bases lay between the germline ends. Germline assignment: CDR1 DFQATT and CDR2 SNEGSKA (reference sequence). The CDR3 DNA is TGCAGTGCTATGCGACAGAACAATGAGCAGTTCTTC. Its translation: CSAMRQNNEQFF.

The rearrangement links TRBV20-1 to TRBJ2-4, with D maybe TRBD2 (6 bases). V was shortened by 5 bases and J by 6 bases, with 14 bases between the two germline ends. This CDR3 is 13 amino acids long. Germline CDR1 reads DFQATT; CDR2 reads SNEGSKA (reference sequence). The CDR3 sequence is CSAVPGVGNIQYF. The CDR3 DNA reads as TGCAGTGCTGTGCCGGGGGTGGGAAACATTCAGTACTTC.

The rearrangement uses TRBV7-2 and TRBJ2-5; the match to TRBD2 covers 13 bases. The CDR3 length is 16 residues. In germline, CDR1 is SGHTA, CDR2 FQGNSA. The junction had 5 bases not matched to a gene; V was cut back by 6 bases and J by 1 base. The CDR3 here is CASRETSGGVQETQYF. The CDR3 DNA reads as TGTGCCAGCAGGGAAACTAGCGGGGGGGTCCAAGAGACCCAGTACTTC.

The chain couples TRBV28 to TRBJ2-1; 8 positions agree with TRBD2. The CDR3 totals 16 residues. Trimming removed 3 bases from V and 5 bases from J; junction bases left unmatched: 9. Germline V gene lookup returns CDR1 MDHEN and CDR2 SYDVKM. The CDR3: CASSFGRGTVHNEQFF. The CDR3 DNA reads as TGTGCCAGCAGTTTCGGGAGGGGGACCGTGCACAATGAGCAGTTCTTC.

The chain couples TRBV20-1 to TRBJ2-2; TRBD2 matches at 9 bases. Germline V gene data show CDR1 as DFQATT and CDR2 as SNEGSKA (reference sequence). The V and J ends lost 2 bases and 7 bases, in that order; junction bases with no gene match: 17. This CDR3 is 18 amino acids long. CDR3 bases: TGCAGTGCTAGAATGACCCTTGGCGCGGGGGGGCACAACGGGGAGCTGTTTTTT. The encoded protein is CSARMTLGAGGHNGELFF.

This chain connects TRBV12-3 or TRBV12-4 to TRBJ1-2, with D maybe TRBD1 (5 bases). There are 12 residues in the CDR3. Trimming cost V 8 bases and J 7 bases, with 14 bases left between them. CDR3 sequence reads: CASGWGRFGYTF. DNA of the CDR3: TGTGCCAGCGGTTGGGGACGGTTTGGCTACACCTTC.